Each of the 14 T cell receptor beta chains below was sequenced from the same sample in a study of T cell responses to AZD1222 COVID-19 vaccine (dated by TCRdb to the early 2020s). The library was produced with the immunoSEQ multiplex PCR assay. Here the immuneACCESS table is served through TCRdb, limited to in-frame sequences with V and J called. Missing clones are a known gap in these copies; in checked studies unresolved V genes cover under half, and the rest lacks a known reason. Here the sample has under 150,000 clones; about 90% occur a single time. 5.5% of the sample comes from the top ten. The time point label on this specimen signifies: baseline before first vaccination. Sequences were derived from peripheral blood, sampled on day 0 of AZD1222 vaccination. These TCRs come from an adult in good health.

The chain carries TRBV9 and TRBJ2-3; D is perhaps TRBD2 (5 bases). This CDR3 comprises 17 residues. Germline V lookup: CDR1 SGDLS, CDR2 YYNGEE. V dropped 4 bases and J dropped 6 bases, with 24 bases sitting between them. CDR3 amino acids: CASSSSAGLRLLDTQYF. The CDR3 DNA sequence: TGTGCCAGCAGCTCGTCGGCAGGACTCCGTTTGTTGGATACGCAGTATTTT.

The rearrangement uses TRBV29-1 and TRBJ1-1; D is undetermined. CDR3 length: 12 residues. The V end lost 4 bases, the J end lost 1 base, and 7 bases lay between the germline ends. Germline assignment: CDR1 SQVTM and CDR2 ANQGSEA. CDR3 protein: CSVAVRNTEAFF. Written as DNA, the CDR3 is TGCAGCGTTGCAGTGAGGAACACTGAAGCTTTCTTT.

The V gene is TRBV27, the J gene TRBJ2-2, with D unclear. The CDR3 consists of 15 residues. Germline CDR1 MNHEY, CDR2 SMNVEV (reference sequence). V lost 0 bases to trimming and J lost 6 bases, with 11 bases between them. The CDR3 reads CASSLSASLAGELFF. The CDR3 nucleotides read TGTGCCAGCAGTTTATCGGCCTCCCTGGCCGGGGAGCTGTTTTTT.

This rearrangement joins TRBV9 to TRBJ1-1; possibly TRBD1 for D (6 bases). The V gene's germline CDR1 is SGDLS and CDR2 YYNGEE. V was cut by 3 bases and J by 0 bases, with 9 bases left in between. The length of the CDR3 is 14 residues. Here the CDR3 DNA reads TGTGCCAGCAGCGCCTCAGGGGTGAACACTGAAGCTTTCTTT. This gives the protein CASSASGVNTEAFF. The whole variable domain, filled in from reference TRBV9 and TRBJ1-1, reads DSGVTQTPKHLITATGQRVTLRCSPRSGDLSVYWYQQSLDQGLQFLIQYYNGEERAKGNILERFSAQQFPDLHSELNLSSLELGDSALYFCASSASGVNTEAFFGQGTRLTVV.

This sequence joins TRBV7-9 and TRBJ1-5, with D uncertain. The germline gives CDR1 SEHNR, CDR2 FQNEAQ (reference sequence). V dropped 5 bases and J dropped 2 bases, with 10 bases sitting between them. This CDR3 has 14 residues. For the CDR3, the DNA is TGTGCCAGCAGCGTTGACGGGGGCAATCAGCCCCAGCATTTT. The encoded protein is CASSVDGGNQPQHF.

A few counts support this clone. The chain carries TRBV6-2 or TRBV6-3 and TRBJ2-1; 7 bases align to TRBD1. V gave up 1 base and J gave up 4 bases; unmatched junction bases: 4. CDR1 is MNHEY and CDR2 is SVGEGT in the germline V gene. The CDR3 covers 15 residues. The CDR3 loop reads CASSYWDSRYNEQFF. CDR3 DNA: TGTGCCAGCAGTTACTGGGACAGCCGTTACAATGAGCAGTTCTTC.

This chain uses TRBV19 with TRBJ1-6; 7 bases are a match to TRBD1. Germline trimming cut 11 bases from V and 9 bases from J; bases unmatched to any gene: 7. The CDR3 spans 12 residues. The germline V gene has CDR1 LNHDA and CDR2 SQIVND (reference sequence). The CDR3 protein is CASRRGPSPLHF. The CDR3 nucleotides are TGTGCCTCCAGAAGGGGGCCTTCACCCCTCCACTTT.

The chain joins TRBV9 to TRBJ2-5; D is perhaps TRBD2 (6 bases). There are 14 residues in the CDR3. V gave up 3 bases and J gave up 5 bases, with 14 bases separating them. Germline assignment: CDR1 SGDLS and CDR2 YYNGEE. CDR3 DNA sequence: TGTGCCAGCAGCGGGATGACTGGGGGGGAGACCCAGTACTTC. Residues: CASSGMTGGETQYF. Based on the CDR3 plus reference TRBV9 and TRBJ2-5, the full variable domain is DSGVTQTPKHLITATGQRVTLRCSPRSGDLSVYWYQQSLDQGLQFLIQYYNGEERAKGNILERFSAQQFPDLHSELNLSSLELGDSALYFCASSGMTGGETQYFGPGTRLLVL.

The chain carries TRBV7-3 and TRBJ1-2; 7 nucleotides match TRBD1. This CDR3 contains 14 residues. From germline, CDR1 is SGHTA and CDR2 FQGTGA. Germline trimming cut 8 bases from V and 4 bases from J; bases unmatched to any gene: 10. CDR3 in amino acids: CASGRTGIGYGYTF. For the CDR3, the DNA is TGTGCCAGCGGCCGGACAGGAATTGGCTATGGCTACACCTTC.

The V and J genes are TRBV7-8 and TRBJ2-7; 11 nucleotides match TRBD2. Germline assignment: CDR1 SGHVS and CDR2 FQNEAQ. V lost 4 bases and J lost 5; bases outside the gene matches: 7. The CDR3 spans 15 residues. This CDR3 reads CASSSLAGGPHEQYF. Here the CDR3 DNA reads TGTGCCAGCAGCTCCTTAGCGGGAGGGCCCCACGAGCAGTACTTC.

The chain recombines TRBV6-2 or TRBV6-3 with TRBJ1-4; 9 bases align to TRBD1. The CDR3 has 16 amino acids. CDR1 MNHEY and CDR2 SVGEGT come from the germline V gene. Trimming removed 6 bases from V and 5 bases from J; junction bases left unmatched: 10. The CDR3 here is CASSKRQGGRNEKLFF. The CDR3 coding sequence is TGTGCCAGCAGCAAAAGACAGGGGGGGAGGAATGAAAAACTGTTTTTT.

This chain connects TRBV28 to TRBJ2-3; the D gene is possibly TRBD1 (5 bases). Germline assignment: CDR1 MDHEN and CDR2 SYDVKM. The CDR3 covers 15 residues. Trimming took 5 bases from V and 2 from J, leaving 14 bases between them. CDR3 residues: CASSDSRLPTDTQYF. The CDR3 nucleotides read TGTGCCAGCAGTGACAGCCGTCTACCCACAGATACGCAGTATTTT.

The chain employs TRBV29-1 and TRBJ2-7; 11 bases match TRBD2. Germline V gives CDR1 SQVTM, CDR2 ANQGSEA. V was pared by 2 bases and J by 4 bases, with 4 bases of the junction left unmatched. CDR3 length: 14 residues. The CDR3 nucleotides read TGCAGCGTTGAAACGGGACTAGCGGAATACGAGCAGTACTTC. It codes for CSVETGLAEYEQYF.

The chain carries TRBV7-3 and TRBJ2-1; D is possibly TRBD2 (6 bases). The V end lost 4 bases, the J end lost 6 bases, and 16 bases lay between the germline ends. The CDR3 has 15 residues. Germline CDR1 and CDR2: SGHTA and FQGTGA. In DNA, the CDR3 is TGTGCCAGCAGCTGGAGCGGGCAGCCGAGCAATGAGCAGTTCTTC. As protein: CASSWSGQPSNEQFF.